A single sample gave rise to the 6 T cell receptor beta chains below, sequenced in a study of CXCR3-negative and CXCR3-positive naive CD8 T cells. All TRB cDNA libraries came from 5' RACE performed with UMI labels. TCRdb derives one entry per CDR3 protein from the 5' RACE reads, leaving out DNA. This sample's table reports tens of thousands of distinct CDR3 sequences. Input material: memory CD8+ T cells from blood. Receptors originate from a human donor in good health. Some clones in this sample may be carry-over from other donors' samples.

The V and J genes are TRBV23-1 and TRBJ2-2; TCRdb gives TRBD1 as the D gene, but with no DNA this cannot be confirmed. TRBV23-1 belongs to the ORF category, with a function that is uncertain. CDR3 length: 18 residues. This chain's CDR3 is CASSYRQGKNLSTGELFF.

The chain is built from TRBV6-5 and TRBJ2-7; no DNA is available, so the TRBD1 call from TCRdb remains unchecked. CDR3 length equals 16 residues. Germline CDR1 and CDR2: MNHEY and SVGAGI. CDR3 sequence: CASSYSVGRVTYEQYF.

This chain links TRBV29-1 with TRBJ1-1; the TRBD1 assignment by TCRdb is unverifiable without DNA. The germline gives CDR1 SQVTM, CDR2 ANQGSEA. The CDR3 contains 12 residues. The CDR3 sequence is CSASDGVTEAFF.

The V call is TRBV29-1, the J call TRBJ1-1. This CDR3 contains 13 residues. Per germline, CDR1 SQVTM and CDR2 ANQGSEA. CDR3 in amino acids: CSVAARENTEAFF.

V is TRBV3-1 and J is TRBJ1-2; TCRdb designates TRBD1, a call that cannot be tested without DNA. There are 15 residues in the CDR3. The germline V gene encodes CDR1 LGHDT and CDR2 YNNKEL (reference sequence). CDR3 sequence: CASSQPDRTPYGYTF.

This chain joins TRBV12-3 or TRBV12-4 and TRBJ1-2. The length of the CDR3 is 15 residues. CDR3 amino acids: CASSFGRTANYGYTF.